The next 32 T cell receptor beta chains were all read from a single sample in a study of T cells expressing NK-cell markers (dated by TCRdb to 2019 to 2021). Library preparation was by 5' RACE. Sequencing took place on an Illumina HiSeq 2000. After TCRdb reprocessed the reads, each CDR3 protein sequence was kept as one row, without DNA. The sample's own table lists about 380,000 distinct CDR3 sequences. The top ten constitute 4% to 6.5% of the sample. The sequenced sample was blood T cells: a sorted CD56 or NKG2C T cell subset, CD4+ or CD8+ T cells, or bulk PBMC T cells (not recorded which). The receptor set was obtained from a man aged 18-69 years in good health.

The chain employs TRBV25-1 and TRBJ1-1; the TCRdb D gene call, TRBD1, has no DNA to confirm it. CDR1 is MGHDK and CDR2 is SYGVNS in the germline V gene. The CDR3 runs to 14 residues. The CDR3 sequence: CASSPAGVKTEAFF.

This rearrangement joins TRBV30 to TRBJ1-1; TCRdb gives TRBD1 as the D gene, but with no DNA this cannot be confirmed. Germline CDR1 reads GTSNPN; CDR2 reads SVGIG (reference sequence). The CDR3 is 14 residues long. The CDR3 region is CAWDKIRGGTEAFF.

This rearrangement joins TRBV24-1 to TRBJ2-3; the TRBD2 assignment by TCRdb is unverifiable without DNA. The CDR3 contains 12 residues. Per the germline V gene, CDR1 is KGHDR and CDR2 is SFDVKD. The CDR3 here is CATSSAGDTQYF.

This chain's CDR3 is CASSSRRLAGNTDTQYF. The chain uses TRBV5-4 and TRBJ2-3; the D call of TRBD2 rests on TCRdb alone, since no DNA is present to check it. Germline V gene lookup returns CDR1 SGHNT and CDR2 YYREEE (reference sequence). CDR3 length: 17 amino acids.

The rearrangement uses TRBV10-3 and TRBJ2-7; the D call from TCRdb, TRBD1, cannot be confirmed without DNA. This CDR3 comprises 12 residues. The germline CDR1 and CDR2 sequences are ENHRY and SYGVKD. CDR3 residues: CAIGQGLYEQYF.

CDR3 loop: CASSRLHEQFF. The chain has TRBV12-3 or TRBV12-4 and TRBJ2-1. This CDR3 has 11 residues.

The J gene is TRBJ1-3, the V gene TRBV12-3 or TRBV12-4; TCRdb names TRBD1, which stays unverified in the absence of DNA. The CDR3 has 16 residues. The CDR3 sequence: CASSRRGSQSGNTIYF.

The V gene is TRBV28, the J gene TRBJ2-5; TCRdb's D call of TRBD1 is untestable without DNA. Germline V gene lookup returns CDR1 MDHEN and CDR2 SYDVKM. The length of the CDR3 is 13 residues. The CDR3 spells CASKQGDQETQYF. Full variable domain (rest looked up from reference TRBV28 and TRBJ2-5): DVKVTQSSRYLVKRTGEKVFLECVQDMDHENMFWYRQDPGLGLRLIYFSYDVKMKEKGDIPEGYSVSREKKERFSLILESASTNQTSMYLCASKQGDQETQYFGPGTRLLVL.

The chain joins TRBV18 to TRBJ1-2; without DNA, the TCRdb call of TRBD1 cannot be checked. The CDR3 length is 16 residues. Germline V gene lookup returns CDR1 KGHSH and CDR2 LQKENI. The CDR3 region is CASSSTGTGMSYGYTF.

The chain recombines TRBV4-2 with TRBJ2-2; no DNA is available, so the TRBD2 call from TCRdb remains unchecked. The germline gives CDR1 LGHNA, CDR2 YNFKEQ. The CDR3 extends over 17 amino acids. CDR3 sequence reads: CASSQDWAGGPTGELFF.

The genes are TRBV19 and TRBJ1-1. Germline CDR1 and CDR2: LNHDA and SQIVND (reference sequence). The CDR3 has 15 residues. The CDR3 protein is CASVVRGGMNTEAFF.

The chain combines TRBV6-1 with TRBJ2-2; lacking DNA, the TRBD1 call made by TCRdb goes unchecked. The CDR3 totals 16 residues. Germline assignment: CDR1 MNHNS and CDR2 SASEGT. The CDR3: CASSIHRGRNTGELFF.

This chain joins TRBV12-3 or TRBV12-4 and TRBJ1-1. This CDR3 region has 14 residues. The CDR3 is CASSPGLMNTEAFF.

The chain recombines TRBV7-9 with TRBJ2-5; TCRdb's D call, TRBD1, is unchecked because there is no DNA. The V gene's germline CDR1 is SEHNR and CDR2 FQNEAQ (reference sequence). This CDR3 is 15 amino acids long. CDR3 protein: CASSPGQGVSETQYF.

The rearrangement links TRBV20-1 to TRBJ2-7; no DNA is available, so the TRBD1 call from TCRdb remains unchecked. The germline V gene encodes CDR1 DFQATT and CDR2 SNEGSKA (reference sequence). The CDR3 length is 14 residues. The CDR3 is CSASPPQPPYEQYF.

The chain links TRBV3-1 to TRBJ2-1; lacking DNA, the TRBD1 call made by TCRdb goes unchecked. The CDR3 runs to 14 residues. Per germline, CDR1 LGHDT and CDR2 YNNKEL (reference sequence). CDR3 sequence: CASRRTGGGDEQFF.

The CDR3 region is CASSNDWGEQYF. The chain uses TRBV7-9 and TRBJ2-7; TCRdb's D call, TRBD1, is unchecked because there is no DNA. The CDR3 extends over 12 amino acids. The germline V gene encodes CDR1 SEHNR and CDR2 FQNEAQ (reference sequence). Using reference TRBV7-9 and TRBJ2-7 for the parts outside the CDR3, the full variable domain is DTGVSQNPRHKITKRGQNVTFRCDPISEHNRLYWYRQTLGQGPEFLTYFQNEAQLEKSRLLSDRFSAERPKGSFSTLEIQRTEQGDSAMYLCASSNDWGEQYFGPGTRLTVT.

The V and J genes are TRBV6-5 and TRBJ1-1. The CDR3 is made up of 12 amino acids. CDR1 is MNHEY and CDR2 is SVGAGI in the germline V gene. CDR3 sequence reads: CASSYAGFGAFF.

The J gene is TRBJ2-5, the V gene TRBV10-3; TCRdb designates TRBD2, a call that cannot be tested without DNA. Germline CDR1 reads ENHRY; CDR2 reads SYGVKD. This CDR3 has 15 residues. CDR3 loop: CAIGTSGGATETQYF.

The gene calls are TRBV20-1 and TRBJ1-3; TCRdb designates TRBD1, a call that cannot be tested without DNA. Per germline, CDR1 DFQATT and CDR2 SNEGSKA (reference sequence). CDR3 length: 14 residues. The chain's CDR3 is CSARNRGDGNTIYF.

This chain links TRBV7-9 with TRBJ1-3. Germline loops: CDR1 SEHNR, CDR2 FQNEAQ (reference sequence). The CDR3 extends over 17 amino acids. The CDR3 reads CASSLLIGQGSGNTIYF.

This chain links TRBV7-3 with TRBJ2-6; TCRdb returns TRBD1, unconfirmable since there is no DNA. Looked up from germline, CDR1 is SGHTA and CDR2 is FQGTGA. CDR3 length equals 17 residues. CDR3: CASSSGLGGSGANVLTF.

The V call is TRBV12-3 or TRBV12-4, the J call TRBJ2-3; lacking DNA, the TRBD1 call made by TCRdb goes unchecked. CDR3 length: 16 amino acids. The CDR3 region is CASSFWGRRGTDTQYF.

The CDR3 loop reads CATSDPNTGGATNEKLFF. The chain is built from TRBV24-1 and TRBJ1-4; TCRdb proposes TRBD1, but this gene call is untestable without DNA. The germline gives CDR1 KGHDR, CDR2 SFDVKD. There are 18 residues in the CDR3.

The rearrangement uses TRBV15 and TRBJ2-4; the D gene TCRdb calls, TRBD2, cannot be checked with no DNA. Germline CDR1 reads LNHNV; CDR2 reads YYDKDF (reference sequence). CDR3 length: 15 residues. This CDR3 is CATSREGTSGSIQYF.

The rearrangement joins TRBV4-2 to TRBJ2-5; checking the TCRdb D call of TRBD1 is not possible without DNA. This CDR3 has 16 amino acids. Germline lookup yields CDR1 LGHNA and CDR2 YNFKEQ. The CDR3 spells CASSRITGTGSETQYF.

V usage is TRBV7-9 and J usage is TRBJ2-5; the D call of TRBD1 rests on TCRdb alone, since no DNA is present to check it. This CDR3 contains 14 residues. Germline loops: CDR1 SEHNR, CDR2 FQNEAQ (reference sequence). The CDR3 here is CASRKLGGKETQYF.

The CDR3 sequence is CSAALRDLSSYNSPLHF. This sequence joins TRBV20-1 and TRBJ1-6; TCRdb calls TRBD1, which cannot be checked without DNA. Germline V CDR1 and CDR2: DFQATT, SNEGSKA (reference sequence). This CDR3 spans 17 amino acids.

The chain links TRBV5-1 to TRBJ2-1; the D call of TRBD2 rests on TCRdb alone, since no DNA is present to check it. This CDR3 contains 18 residues. Germline V gene lookup returns CDR1 SGHRS and CDR2 YFSETQ. CDR3 loop: CASSLPSGGGISYNEQFF.

This chain's CDR3 is CASSLQAAKNIQYF. The V gene is TRBV5-1, the J gene TRBJ2-4. CDR3 length: 14 residues. The germline V gene has CDR1 SGHRS and CDR2 YFSETQ. The full variable domain, in which reference TRBV5-1 and TRBJ2-4 provide the parts outside the CDR3, is KAGVTQTPRYLIKTRGQQVTLSCSPISGHRSVSWYQQTPGQGLQFLFEYFSETQRNKGNFPGRFSGRQFSNSRSEMNVSTLELGDSALYLCASSLQAAKNIQYFGAGTRLSVL.

The chain couples TRBV7-2 to TRBJ2-1; TCRdb's D call, TRBD2, is unchecked because there is no DNA. The CDR3 extends over 16 amino acids. Germline assignment: CDR1 SGHTA and CDR2 FQGNSA. CDR3: CASSLRGGGLYNEQFF. Supplemented by reference TRBV7-2 and TRBJ2-1, the full variable domain reads GAGVSQSPSNKVTEKGKDVELRCDPISGHTALYWYRQSLGQGLEFLIYFQGNSAPDKSGLPSDRFSAERTGGSVSTLTIQRTQQEDSAVYLCASSLRGGGLYNEQFFGPGTRLTVL.

The rearrangement joins TRBV28 to TRBJ2-5; lacking DNA, the TRBD1 call made by TCRdb goes unchecked. There are 12 residues in the CDR3. Germline lookup yields CDR1 MDHEN and CDR2 SYDVKM. CDR3 in amino acids: CATDRVRETQYF.